This entry lists 4 T cell receptor beta chains sequenced from one sample in a study of blood T cells in healthy people across ages. Using a J-beta primer mix together with a sample-barcoded 5' primer, a second PCR was run for about 6 to 11 cycles. TCRdb fed the 5' RACE reads into MiXCR, producing one record per CDR3 protein. Of roughly 2 million distinct CDR3 sequences listed, around 50% are singletons. The sample was blood. These receptors were obtained from a woman aged 40 to 50 in good health.

This chain joins TRBV6-2 or TRBV6-3 and TRBJ2-1; 8 bases align to TRBD1. Trimming removed 1 base from V and 4 bases from J; junction bases left unmatched: 6. Germline V gene data show CDR1 as MNHEY and CDR2 as SVGEGT. There are 16 residues in the CDR3. The DNA of the CDR3 is TGTGCCAGCAGTTACTTACGTGGACAGGGATACAATGAGCAGTTCTTC. This sequence encodes CASSYLRGQGYNEQFF.

This chain uses TRBV5-1 with TRBJ2-3, with a possible D match to TRBD1 (6 bases). The CDR3 runs 16 residues. The V and J ends lost 3 bases and 6 bases respectively, with 20 bases between them. CDR1 is SGHRS and CDR2 is YFSETQ in the germline V gene. This CDR3 is CASSSPRGVQVDTQYF. The CDR3 DNA follows: TGCGCCAGCAGCTCCCCCAGGGGAGTTCAGGTGGATACGCAGTATTTT.

This clonotype was observed a few times. The rearrangement uses TRBV7-2 and TRBJ2-5; TRBD2 matches at 9 bases. V trimming: 2 bases; J trimming: 5 bases; junction bases outside the gene matches: 12. Germline V gives CDR1 SGHTA, CDR2 FQGNSA. The CDR3 spans 17 residues. CDR3 in DNA: TGTGCCAGCAGCTTAAAACTAGCGGGCCCCCCAGGGGAGACCCAGTACTTC. It translates to CASSLKLAGPPGETQYF.

V and J are TRBV6-5 and TRBJ1-5; D unresolved. Germline V gene lookup returns CDR1 MNHEY and CDR2 SVGAGI. The CDR3 runs to 15 residues. V dropped 2 bases and J dropped 2 bases, with 10 bases sitting between them. DNA for the CDR3: TGTGCCAGCAGTTACGGTAAAGGACGCAATCAGCCCCAGCATTTT. Protein sequence: CASSYGKGRNQPQHF.